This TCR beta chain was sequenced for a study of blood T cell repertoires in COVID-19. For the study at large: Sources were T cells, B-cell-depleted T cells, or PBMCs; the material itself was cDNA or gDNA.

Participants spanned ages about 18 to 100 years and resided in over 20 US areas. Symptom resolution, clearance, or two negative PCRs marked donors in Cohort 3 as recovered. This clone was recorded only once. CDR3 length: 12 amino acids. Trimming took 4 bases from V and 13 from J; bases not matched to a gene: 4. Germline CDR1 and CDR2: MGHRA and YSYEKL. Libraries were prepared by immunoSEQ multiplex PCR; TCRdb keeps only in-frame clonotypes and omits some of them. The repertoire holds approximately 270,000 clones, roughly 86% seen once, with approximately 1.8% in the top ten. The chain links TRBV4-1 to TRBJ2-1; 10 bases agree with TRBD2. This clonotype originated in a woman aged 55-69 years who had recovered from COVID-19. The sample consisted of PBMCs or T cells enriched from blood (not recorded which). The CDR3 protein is CASSPLAGAQFF. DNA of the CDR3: TGCGCCAGCAGCCCCCTAGCGGGGGCACAGTTCTTC.